Each of the 27 T cell receptor beta chains below was sequenced from the same sample in a study of siplizumab effects on memory and regulatory T cells. Produced via immunoSEQ multiplex PCR; TCRdb's table is partial and in-frame only. The sample contains about 120,000 clones, roughly 94% of which appear only once. The sample was non-Treg CD4+ T cells sorted from blood. The origin of the receptors is a human donor in good health.

This chain joins TRBV5-1 and TRBJ1-1; D is unclear. The CDR3 totals 15 residues. The V gene's germline CDR1 is SGHRS and CDR2 YFSETQ. Trimming stripped 0 bases from V and 0 bases from J, with 9 bases between. The CDR3 bases are TGCGCCAGCAGCTTGGAGGAGGGTATGAACACTGAAGCTTTCTTT. Protein: CASSLEEGMNTEAFF.

The DNA for the CDR3 is TGTGCCAGCAGGCAACCCGCCACTCTGGAGCAGTACTTC. The encoded protein is CASRQPATLEQYF. J is TRBJ2-7 and V is TRBV6-5; D unresolved. The CDR3 is 13 amino acids. V dropped 6 bases and J dropped 7 bases, with 16 bases sitting between them. The germline CDR1 and CDR2 sequences are MNHEY and SVGAGI.

The chain joins TRBV18 to TRBJ2-7, with D perhaps TRBD2 (6 bases). This CDR3 contains 14 residues. Trimming took 2 bases from V and 9 from J, leaving 17 bases between them. The germline gives CDR1 KGHSH, CDR2 LQKENI. CDR3 DNA: TGTGCCAGCTCACCATACCGGGAGTCAGGTTGGCAGTACTTC. It encodes CASSPYRESGWQYF.

The V and J genes are TRBV6-1 and TRBJ2-1, with 11 bases that match TRBD2. In germline, CDR1 is MNHNS, CDR2 SASEGT. Trimming took 6 bases from V and 7 from J; bases not matched to a gene: 8. The CDR3 has 15 residues. This chain's CDR3 is CASRVTSGSRNEQFF. The CDR3 nucleotides read TGTGCCAGCAGGGTCACTAGCGGGAGTAGGAATGAGCAGTTCTTC.

The DNA for the CDR3 is TGCGCCAGCAGCCCGGGACTAGCGGGAAGGGCAGATACGCAGTATTTT. This encodes CASSPGLAGRADTQYF. V is TRBV5-1 and J is TRBJ2-3; 13 positions match TRBD2. Germline loops: CDR1 SGHRS, CDR2 YFSETQ. V lost 4 bases, J lost 4 bases, and 6 bases stayed unmatched. The CDR3 loop spans 16 amino acids.

V is TRBV4-1 and J is TRBJ2-7; no clear D. Between the trimmed V and J ends, which lost 1 base and 7 bases, there was a span of 11 bases. The CDR3 has 13 amino acids. The germline gives CDR1 MGHRA, CDR2 YSYEKL. The chain's CDR3 is CASSQVSLGEQYF. The DNA for the CDR3 is TGCGCCAGCAGCCAAGTATCGCTCGGGGAGCAGTACTTC.

By share, this clone ranks as medium-sized. The chain recombines TRBV7-2 with TRBJ2-2, with no clear D. Trimming left V 1 base short and J 4 bases short, with 10 bases between. Germline V gives CDR1 SGHTA, CDR2 FQGNSA. The CDR3 has 15 residues. CDR3 amino acids: CASSLVRQFTGELFF. CDR3 nucleotides: TGTGCCAGCAGCTTAGTAAGGCAATTCACCGGGGAGCTGTTTTTT.

The chain carries TRBV5-1 and TRBJ2-2; maybe TRBD2 (6 bases). With 4 bases removed from V and 5 bases from J, the gap between germline ends came to 9 bases. The germline V gene encodes CDR1 SGHRS and CDR2 YFSETQ. CDR3 size: 13 residues. The CDR3 sequence is CASSGGWTGELFF. In nucleotides, the CDR3 is TGCGCCAGCAGCGGAGGGTGGACCGGGGAGCTGTTTTTT.

V and J are TRBV10-3 and TRBJ1-5; no definite D call. The CDR3 length is 13 residues. Germline V gene lookup returns CDR1 ENHRY and CDR2 SYGVKD. With 0 bases removed from V and 4 bases from J, the gap between germline ends came to 4 bases. CDR3 coding DNA: TGTGCCATCAGTGAGTCGGAGAATCAGCCCCAGCATTTT. Translating gives CAISESENQPQHF.

The rearrangement joins TRBV4-2 to TRBJ1-1; no firm D call. With 0 bases removed from V and 5 bases from J, the gap between germline ends came to 7 bases. CDR1 and CDR2 from the germline V gene are LGHNA and YNFKEQ. CDR3 length: 13 residues. CDR3 sequence reads: CASSQDGITEAFF. CDR3 sequence (DNA): TGTGCCAGCAGCCAAGATGGGATTACTGAAGCTTTCTTT.

The chain links TRBV7-3 to TRBJ2-7; 10 bases match TRBD1. CDR3 length: 14 amino acids. Germline V gene data show CDR1 as SGHTA and CDR2 as FQGTGA. Trimming removed 5 bases from V and 2 bases from J; junction bases left unmatched: 3. The CDR3 DNA reads TGTGCCAGCAGCCAGGGGACAGGGGCCTACGAGCAGTACTTC. It translates to CASSQGTGAYEQYF. The whole variable domain, filled in from reference TRBV7-3 and TRBJ2-7, reads GAGVSQTPSNKVTEKGKYVELRCDPISGHTALYWYRQSLGQGPEFLIYFQGTGAADDSGLPNDRFFAVRPEGSVSTLKIQRTERGDSAVYLCASSQGTGAYEQYFGPGTRLTVT.

The chain combines TRBV10-3 with TRBJ1-3; 8 bases line up with TRBD1. V lost 6 bases and J lost 0; bases outside the gene matches: 7. The germline gives CDR1 ENHRY, CDR2 SYGVKD. CDR3 length: 16 amino acids. The CDR3 reads CAIRIGQGNSGNTIYF. CDR3 bases: TGTGCCATCAGAATCGGACAGGGCAACTCTGGAAACACCATATATTTT.

The chain couples TRBV18 to TRBJ2-1; 7 bases fit TRBD2. The J segment lost 2 bases and the V segment lost 8 bases, leaving 6 bases of the junction unmatched. This CDR3 region has 14 residues. Germline CDR1 is KGHSH and CDR2 is LQKENI. Written as DNA, the CDR3 is TGTGCCAGCACGGGGGGAGAGGCCTACAATGAGCAGTTCTTC. Translating gives CASTGGEAYNEQFF.

This chain links TRBV2 with TRBJ1-1, with a weak D call TRBD1 (5 bases). In germline, CDR1 is SNHLY, CDR2 FYNNEI. The ends were cut back, 4 bases at V and 1 base at J, with 7 bases in the middle. This CDR3 is 13 amino acids long. The CDR3 DNA reads as TGTGCCAGCAGTGCCCAGGGGAACACTGAAGCTTTCTTT. Protein sequence: CASSAQGNTEAFF.

The J gene is TRBJ2-1, the V gene TRBV5-1, with D unresolved. This CDR3 region has 12 residues. The V gene lost 7 bases and the J gene lost 6 bases, with 11 bases spanning the gap. Germline V gene lookup returns CDR1 SGHRS and CDR2 YFSETQ. The DNA for the CDR3 is TGCGCCAGCGGTTCCCAAGGCAATGAGCAGTTCTTC. Amino acid sequence: CASGSQGNEQFF.

The chain has TRBV6-1 and TRBJ1-5, with D possibly TRBD1 on 5 matching bases. Per the germline V gene, CDR1 is MNHNS and CDR2 is SASEGT. V gave up 2 bases and J gave up 4 bases, with 12 bases separating them. The CDR3 covers 15 residues. This CDR3 is CASSERGQNNQPQHF. The CDR3 DNA sequence: TGTGCCAGCAGTGAACGGGGCCAGAATAATCAGCCCCAGCATTTT.

The CDR3 sequence: CASSPGQVTDTQYF. The DNA for the CDR3 is TGTGCCAGCTCACCGGGACAGGTCACAGATACGCAGTATTTT. V and J are TRBV18 and TRBJ2-3, with 8 nucleotides matching TRBD1. The germline V gene encodes CDR1 KGHSH and CDR2 LQKENI. The CDR3 consists of 14 residues. V lost 3 bases to trimming and J lost 2 bases; unmatched junction nucleotides: 1.

In DNA form, the CDR3 reads TGTGCCATCAGTGGGGACTCATTCGGGAATGAGCAGTTCTTC. Its translation is CAISGDSFGNEQFF. The V call is TRBV10-3, the J call TRBJ2-1; D might be TRBD2 (6 bases). V lost 4 bases to trimming and J lost 7 bases, with 14 bases between them. The CDR3 has 14 amino acids. Germline CDR1 reads ENHRY; CDR2 reads SYGVKD.

The rearrangement uses TRBV19 and TRBJ2-5, with D uncertain. With 0 bases removed from V and 5 bases from J, the gap between germline ends came to 10 bases. The CDR3 is made up of 14 amino acids. Germline CDR1 reads LNHDA; CDR2 reads SQIVND (reference sequence). CDR3 loop: CASSIDRGTETQYF. The DNA of the CDR3 is TGTGCCAGTAGTATAGACAGAGGTACGGAGACCCAGTACTTC.

This chain uses TRBV11-2 with TRBJ1-6; perhaps TRBD1 as D (6 bases). CDR1 is SGHAT and CDR2 is FQNNGV in the germline V gene. The CDR3 sequence is 16 residues long. Trimming left V 4 bases short and J 5 bases short, with 15 bases between. CDR3 nucleotides: TGTGCCAGCAGCTCCAGGGGCCGTAGCGATAATTCACCCCTCCACTTT. Translation: CASSSRGRSDNSPLHF.

The rearrangement uses TRBV7-8 and TRBJ2-7; maybe TRBD1 (6 bases). This CDR3 comprises 14 residues. Germline CDR1 is SGHVS and CDR2 is FQNEAQ. The germline V and J ends were trimmed by 5 bases and 1 base, with 12 bases remaining between them. CDR3 residues: CASSPATGSYEQYF. DNA of the CDR3: TGTGCCAGCAGCCCCGCGACAGGATCCTACGAGCAGTACTTC.

The V call is TRBV5-5, the J call TRBJ1-3; D is undetermined. The CDR3 sequence is 13 residues long. Germline V gives CDR1 SGHKS, CDR2 YYEKEE (reference sequence). The germline V and J ends were trimmed by 4 bases and 4 bases, with 9 bases remaining between them. The CDR3 bases are TGTGCCAGCAGCCGATTACAAGGAAACACCATATATTTT. The encoded protein is CASSRLQGNTIYF.

The J gene is TRBJ2-7, the V gene TRBV7-2; 8 bases map to TRBD2. With 1 base clipped from V and 1 base from J, the junction kept 6 bases outside the gene matches. Germline loops: CDR1 SGHTA, CDR2 FQGNSA. The CDR3 is made up of 16 amino acids. The CDR3 DNA reads as TGTGCCAGCAGCTTAGGGCTAGCGGGCCGATCCTACGAGCAGTACTTC. It codes for CASSLGLAGRSYEQYF.

This clone was detected once. The rearrangement joins TRBV6-4 to TRBJ1-2, with D hard to call. V was pared by 2 bases and J by 2 bases, with 15 bases between. This CDR3 is built from 16 residues. Germline assignment: CDR1 MRHNA and CDR2 SNTAGT. CDR3 nucleotide sequence: TGTGCCAGCAGTGACGTTCGGAGGAGTTTGAACTATGGCTACACCTTC. It is translated as CASSDVRRSLNYGYTF.

The chain uses TRBV19 and TRBJ1-1; D not resolved. Trimming removed 7 bases at V and 1 base at J, with 10 bases between. This CDR3 region has 13 residues. CDR1 is LNHDA and CDR2 is SQIVND in the germline V gene (reference sequence). The CDR3 coding sequence is TGTGCCAGTACCCTACATACGAACACTGAAGCTTTCTTT. This gives the protein CASTLHTNTEAFF.

Notes on this clone: The junction departs from germline at one end; a sequencing error may be responsible. Distinct nucleotide sequences in the sample also encode this CDR3. The rearrangement uses TRBV2 and TRBJ2-7; 10 bases match TRBD2. CDR1 SNHLY and CDR2 FYNNEI come from the germline V gene. The CDR3 runs 13 residues. Here the CDR3 DNA reads TGTGCCAGCGGTAGCGGGGGGTCCTATGAGCAGTACTTC. Protein sequence: CASGSGGSYEQYF.

The V call is TRBV11-2, the J call TRBJ1-1; no definite D call. Trimming removed 0 bases at V and 3 bases at J, with 5 bases between. CDR1 is SGHAT, CDR2 FQNNGV, per germline. The CDR3 loop spans 13 amino acids. The CDR3 spells CASSLDPDTEAFF. In nucleotides, the CDR3 is TGTGCCAGCAGCTTAGACCCAGACACTGAAGCTTTCTTT.